The T cell receptor beta chain described here comes from a study of shared clonotypes between healthy human individuals. About the study: A donor's plate count was three for CD4 naive and three for CD4 memory; CD8 naive had two and CD8 memory one. Overall study findings and caveats: Rarefaction revealed incomplete sorted-subset sequencing despite large depth.

This was a deep-level run. Sequencing was performed with immunoSEQ multiplex PCR; in TCRdb, only in-frame clones are kept and a portion is missing. The table has 1.4 million to 1.5 million clones, roughly 97% seen once. Donors comprised healthy HIV-negative adults lacking recent acute infections or vaccinations. In the case of this clone: Its antigen is undetermined.

CDR3 length: 15 amino acids. The germline V gene encodes CDR1 SGHNT and CDR2 YYREEE (reference sequence). Trimming pared 4 bases from V and 0 bases from J, leaving 12 bases between. The TCR was taken from a young man in good health. Sequencing was carried out using naive CD4+ T cells sorted from blood. The sample's subset: CD45RA+ positively selected. The J gene is TRBJ2-3, the V gene TRBV5-4, with a tentative D call TRBD2 (6 bases). The CDR3 bases are TGTGCCAGCAGCCCAACTAGCAGCAGCACAGATACGCAGTATTTT. It yields the protein CASSPTSSSTDTQYF.